This TCR beta chain is drawn from a study of identical twins. Study findings and constraints: Instead of following the same donors, the conclusions were based on cross-sectional statistical analysis.

TCRdb reanalysed the 5' RACE reads using MiXCR and keeps one entry per CDR3 protein. Among nearly 900,000 distinct CDR3 sequences listed, roughly an eighth were seen once. Germline V gene sequence: CDR1 SEHNR, CDR2 FQNEAQ (reference sequence). V was shortened by 0 bases and J by 0 bases, with 12 bases between the two germline ends. The CDR3 sequence is 17 residues long. Only healthy Caucasians were included as donors. This clonotype was picked up a small number of times. The antigen remains undetermined. This sample was also put to use in a study of yellow fever vaccine responses in identical twins.

The sequenced sample was PBMCs. The chain combines TRBV7-9 with TRBJ2-4; D perhaps matches TRBD1 (5 bases). This receptor was obtained from a woman between 18 and 29 years old in good health. In DNA, the CDR3 is TGTGCCAGCAGCTTAGCGTTCCAGACAGTAGCCAAAAACATTCAGTACTTC. Translation gives CASSLAFQTVAKNIQYF.